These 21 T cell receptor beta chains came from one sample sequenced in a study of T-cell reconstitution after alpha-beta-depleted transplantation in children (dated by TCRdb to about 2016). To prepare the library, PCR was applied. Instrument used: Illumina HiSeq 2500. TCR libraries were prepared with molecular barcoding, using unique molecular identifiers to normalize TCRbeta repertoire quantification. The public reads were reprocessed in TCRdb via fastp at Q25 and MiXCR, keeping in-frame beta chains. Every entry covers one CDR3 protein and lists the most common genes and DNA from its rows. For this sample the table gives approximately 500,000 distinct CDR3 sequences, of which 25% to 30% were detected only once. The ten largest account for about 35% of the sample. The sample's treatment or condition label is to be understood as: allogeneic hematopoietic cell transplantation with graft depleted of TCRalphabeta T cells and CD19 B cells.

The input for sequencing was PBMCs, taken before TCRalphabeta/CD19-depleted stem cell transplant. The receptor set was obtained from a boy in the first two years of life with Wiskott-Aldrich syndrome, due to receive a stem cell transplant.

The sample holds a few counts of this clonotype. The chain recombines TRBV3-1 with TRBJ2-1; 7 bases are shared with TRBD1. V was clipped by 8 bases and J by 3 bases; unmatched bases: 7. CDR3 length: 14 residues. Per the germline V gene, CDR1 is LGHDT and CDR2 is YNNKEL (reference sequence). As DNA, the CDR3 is TGTGCCAGCCGGGGACAGTATTTCTACAATGAGCAGTTCTTC. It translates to CASRGQYFYNEQFF.

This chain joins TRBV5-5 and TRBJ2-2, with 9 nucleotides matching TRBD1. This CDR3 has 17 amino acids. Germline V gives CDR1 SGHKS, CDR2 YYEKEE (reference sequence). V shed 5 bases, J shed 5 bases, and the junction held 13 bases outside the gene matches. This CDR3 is CASSKSPGQGWTGELFF. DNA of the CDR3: TGTGCCAGCAGTAAATCCCCGGGACAGGGATGGACCGGGGAGCTGTTTTTT. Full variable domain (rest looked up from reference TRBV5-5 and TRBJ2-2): DAGVTQSPTHLIKTRGQQVTLRCSPISGHKSVSWYQQVLGQGPQFIFQYYEKEERGRGNFPDRFSARQFPNYSSELNVNALLLGDSALYLCASSKSPGQGWTGELFFGEGSRLTVL.

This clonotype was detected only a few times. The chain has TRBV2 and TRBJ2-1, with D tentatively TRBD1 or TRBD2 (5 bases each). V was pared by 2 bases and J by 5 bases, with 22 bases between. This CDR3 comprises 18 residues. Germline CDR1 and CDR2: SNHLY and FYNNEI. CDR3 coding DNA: TGTGCCAGCAGTGAAAGGGGACCCCAGGGTCCTCCGGACAATGAGCAGTTCTTC. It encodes CASSERGPQGPPDNEQFF.

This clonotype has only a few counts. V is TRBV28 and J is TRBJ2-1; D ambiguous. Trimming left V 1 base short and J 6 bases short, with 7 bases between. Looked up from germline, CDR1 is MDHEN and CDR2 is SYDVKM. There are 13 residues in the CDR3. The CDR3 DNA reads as TGTGCCAGCAGTTTATTCCCTGGCAATGAGCAGTTCTTC. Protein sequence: CASSLFPGNEQFF.

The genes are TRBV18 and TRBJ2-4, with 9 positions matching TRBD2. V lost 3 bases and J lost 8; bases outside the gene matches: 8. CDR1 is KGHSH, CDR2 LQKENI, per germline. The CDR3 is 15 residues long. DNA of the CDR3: TGTGCCAGCTCACCTGTAGCGGGAGTGGGAGACATTCAGTACTTC. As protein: CASSPVAGVGDIQYF.

The CDR3 loop is CAISEHLRAGSSYNEQFF. In nucleotides, the CDR3 is TGTGCCATCAGTGAGCATCTACGAGCGGGCAGCTCCTACAATGAGCAGTTCTTC. The V gene is TRBV10-3, the J gene TRBJ2-1, with D possibly being TRBD2 (6 bases). Trimming removed 2 bases at V and 0 bases at J, with 17 bases between. The CDR3 sequence is 18 residues long. Germline V CDR1 and CDR2: ENHRY, SYGVKD.

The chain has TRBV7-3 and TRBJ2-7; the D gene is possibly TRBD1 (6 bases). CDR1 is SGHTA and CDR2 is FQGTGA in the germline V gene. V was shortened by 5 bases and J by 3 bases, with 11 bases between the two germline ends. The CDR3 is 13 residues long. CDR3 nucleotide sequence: TGTGCCAGCAGCCACCAAGGGGGCTACGAGCAGTACTTC. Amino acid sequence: CASSHQGGYEQYF.

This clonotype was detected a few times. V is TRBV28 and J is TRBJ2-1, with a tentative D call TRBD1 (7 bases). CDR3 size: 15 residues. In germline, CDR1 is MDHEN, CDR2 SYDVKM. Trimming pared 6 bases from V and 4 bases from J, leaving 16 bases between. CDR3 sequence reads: CASRRQGGGYNEQFF. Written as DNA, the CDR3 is TGTGCCAGCAGACGACAGGGAGGAGGGTACAATGAGCAGTTCTTC.

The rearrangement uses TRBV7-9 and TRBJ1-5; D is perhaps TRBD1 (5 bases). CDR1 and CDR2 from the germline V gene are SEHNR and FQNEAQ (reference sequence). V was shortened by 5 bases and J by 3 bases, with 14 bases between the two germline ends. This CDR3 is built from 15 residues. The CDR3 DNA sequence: TGTGCCAGCAGCCCCGGGGCAGGCCTCAATCAGCCCCAGCATTTT. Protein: CASSPGAGLNQPQHF.

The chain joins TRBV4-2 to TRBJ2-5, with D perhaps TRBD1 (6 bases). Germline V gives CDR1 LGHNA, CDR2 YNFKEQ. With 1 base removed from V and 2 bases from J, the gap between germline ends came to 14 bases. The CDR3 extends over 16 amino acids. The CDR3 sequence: CASSQGRTASQETQYF. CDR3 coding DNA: TGTGCCAGCAGCCAAGGTCGGACAGCTAGTCAAGAGACCCAGTACTTC.

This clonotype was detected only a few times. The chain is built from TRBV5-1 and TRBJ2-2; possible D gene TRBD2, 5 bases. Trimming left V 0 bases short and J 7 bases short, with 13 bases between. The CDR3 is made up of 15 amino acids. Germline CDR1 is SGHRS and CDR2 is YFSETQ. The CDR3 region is CASSLGARGGGELFF. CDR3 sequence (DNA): TGCGCCAGCAGCTTGGGGGCCCGAGGAGGCGGGGAGCTGTTTTTT.

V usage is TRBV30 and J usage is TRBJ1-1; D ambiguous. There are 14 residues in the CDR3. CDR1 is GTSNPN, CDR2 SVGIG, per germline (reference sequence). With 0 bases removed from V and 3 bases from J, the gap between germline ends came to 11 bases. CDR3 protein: CAWSVSLRDTEAFF. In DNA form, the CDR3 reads TGTGCCTGGAGTGTCTCGTTAAGGGACACTGAAGCTTTCTTT.

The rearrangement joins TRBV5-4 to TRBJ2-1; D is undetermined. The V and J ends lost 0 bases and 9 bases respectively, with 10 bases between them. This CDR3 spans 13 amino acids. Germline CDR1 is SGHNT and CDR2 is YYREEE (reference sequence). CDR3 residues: CASSLGANAEQFF. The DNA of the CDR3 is TGTGCCAGCAGCTTGGGGGCGAATGCTGAGCAGTTCTTC.

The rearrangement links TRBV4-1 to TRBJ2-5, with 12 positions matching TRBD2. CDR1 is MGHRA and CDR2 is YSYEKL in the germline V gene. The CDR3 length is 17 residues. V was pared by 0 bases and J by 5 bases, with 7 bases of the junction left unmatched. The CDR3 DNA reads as TGCGCCAGCAGCCAAGATGGGCTAGCGGGAGGGCCCGAGACCCAGTACTTC. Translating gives CASSQDGLAGGPETQYF.

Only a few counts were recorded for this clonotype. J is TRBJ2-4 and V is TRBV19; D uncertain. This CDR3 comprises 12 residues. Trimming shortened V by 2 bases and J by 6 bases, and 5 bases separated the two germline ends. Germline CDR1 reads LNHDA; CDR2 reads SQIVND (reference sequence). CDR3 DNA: TGTGCCAGTAGTATATTAGGAAACATTCAGTACTTC. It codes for CASSILGNIQYF. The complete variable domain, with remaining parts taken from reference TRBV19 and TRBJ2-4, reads DGGITQSPKYLFRKEGQNVTLSCEQNLNHDAMYWYRQDPGQGLRLIYYSQIVNDFQKGDIAEGYSVSREKKESFPLTVTSAQKNPTAFYLCASSILGNIQYFGAGTRLSVL.

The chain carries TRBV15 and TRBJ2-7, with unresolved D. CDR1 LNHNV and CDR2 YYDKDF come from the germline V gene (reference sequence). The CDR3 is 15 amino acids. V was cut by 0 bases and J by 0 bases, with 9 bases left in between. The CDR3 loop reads CATSRDRVSSYEQYF. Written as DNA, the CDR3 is TGTGCCACCAGCAGAGATAGGGTTAGCTCCTACGAGCAGTACTTC.

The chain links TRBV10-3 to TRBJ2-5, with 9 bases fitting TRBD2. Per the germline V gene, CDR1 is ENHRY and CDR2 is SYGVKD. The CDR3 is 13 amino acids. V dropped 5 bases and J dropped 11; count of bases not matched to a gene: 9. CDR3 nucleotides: TGTGCCATCAGTAGTAGGGCTAGCGGGATTCAGTACTTC. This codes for CAISSRASGIQYF.

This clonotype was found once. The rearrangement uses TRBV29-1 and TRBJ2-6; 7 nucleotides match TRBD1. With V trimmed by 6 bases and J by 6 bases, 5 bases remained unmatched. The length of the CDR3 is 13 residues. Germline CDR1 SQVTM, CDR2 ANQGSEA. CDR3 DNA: TGCAGCGTCGTGACAGGGCCGGCCAACGTCCTGACTTTC. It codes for CSVVTGPANVLTF.

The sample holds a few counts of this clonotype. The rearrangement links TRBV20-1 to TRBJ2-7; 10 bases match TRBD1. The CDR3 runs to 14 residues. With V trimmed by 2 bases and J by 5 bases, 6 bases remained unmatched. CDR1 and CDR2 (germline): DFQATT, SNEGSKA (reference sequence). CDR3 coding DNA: TGCAGTGCTAGATTTAGGGGACAGGGGCACGAGCAGTACTTC. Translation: CSARFRGQGHEQYF.

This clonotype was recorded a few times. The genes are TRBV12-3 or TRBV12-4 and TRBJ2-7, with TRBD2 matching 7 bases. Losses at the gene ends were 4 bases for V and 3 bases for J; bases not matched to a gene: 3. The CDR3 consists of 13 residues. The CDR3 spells CASSYRTSYEQYF. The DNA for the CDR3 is TGTGCCAGCAGTTATCGGACTAGCTACGAGCAGTACTTC.

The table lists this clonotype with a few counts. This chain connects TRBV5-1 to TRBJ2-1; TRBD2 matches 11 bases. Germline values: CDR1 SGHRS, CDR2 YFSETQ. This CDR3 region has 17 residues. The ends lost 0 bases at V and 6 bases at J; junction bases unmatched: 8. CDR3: CASSLGGLAGGLNEQFF. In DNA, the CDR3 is TGCGCCAGCAGCTTGGGAGGGCTAGCGGGAGGCCTCAATGAGCAGTTCTTC.